This entry features one T cell receptor beta chain sequence. The sample comes from a study of blood T cell repertoires in COVID-19. CDR3 length equals 14 residues. The V and J ends lost 5 bases and 4 bases, in that order; junction bases with no gene match: 8. Germline V gene sequence: CDR1 SQVTM, CDR2 ANQGSEA. Sequenced by immunoSEQ multiplex PCR; TCRdb stores in-frame clones only, minus some. The sample lists around 400,000 clones; roughly four fifths were seen once. The V and J genes are TRBV29-1 and TRBJ1-2; TRBD1 agrees at 9 bases. The sample consisted of PBMCs or T cells enriched from blood (not recorded which). The clonotype was recovered from a woman aged 50 to 60 who had recovered from COVID-19. CDR3 sequence: CSVTGTGSSYGYTF. In nucleotides, the CDR3 is TGCAGCGTTACCGGGACAGGGAGTTCCTATGGCTACACCTTC.